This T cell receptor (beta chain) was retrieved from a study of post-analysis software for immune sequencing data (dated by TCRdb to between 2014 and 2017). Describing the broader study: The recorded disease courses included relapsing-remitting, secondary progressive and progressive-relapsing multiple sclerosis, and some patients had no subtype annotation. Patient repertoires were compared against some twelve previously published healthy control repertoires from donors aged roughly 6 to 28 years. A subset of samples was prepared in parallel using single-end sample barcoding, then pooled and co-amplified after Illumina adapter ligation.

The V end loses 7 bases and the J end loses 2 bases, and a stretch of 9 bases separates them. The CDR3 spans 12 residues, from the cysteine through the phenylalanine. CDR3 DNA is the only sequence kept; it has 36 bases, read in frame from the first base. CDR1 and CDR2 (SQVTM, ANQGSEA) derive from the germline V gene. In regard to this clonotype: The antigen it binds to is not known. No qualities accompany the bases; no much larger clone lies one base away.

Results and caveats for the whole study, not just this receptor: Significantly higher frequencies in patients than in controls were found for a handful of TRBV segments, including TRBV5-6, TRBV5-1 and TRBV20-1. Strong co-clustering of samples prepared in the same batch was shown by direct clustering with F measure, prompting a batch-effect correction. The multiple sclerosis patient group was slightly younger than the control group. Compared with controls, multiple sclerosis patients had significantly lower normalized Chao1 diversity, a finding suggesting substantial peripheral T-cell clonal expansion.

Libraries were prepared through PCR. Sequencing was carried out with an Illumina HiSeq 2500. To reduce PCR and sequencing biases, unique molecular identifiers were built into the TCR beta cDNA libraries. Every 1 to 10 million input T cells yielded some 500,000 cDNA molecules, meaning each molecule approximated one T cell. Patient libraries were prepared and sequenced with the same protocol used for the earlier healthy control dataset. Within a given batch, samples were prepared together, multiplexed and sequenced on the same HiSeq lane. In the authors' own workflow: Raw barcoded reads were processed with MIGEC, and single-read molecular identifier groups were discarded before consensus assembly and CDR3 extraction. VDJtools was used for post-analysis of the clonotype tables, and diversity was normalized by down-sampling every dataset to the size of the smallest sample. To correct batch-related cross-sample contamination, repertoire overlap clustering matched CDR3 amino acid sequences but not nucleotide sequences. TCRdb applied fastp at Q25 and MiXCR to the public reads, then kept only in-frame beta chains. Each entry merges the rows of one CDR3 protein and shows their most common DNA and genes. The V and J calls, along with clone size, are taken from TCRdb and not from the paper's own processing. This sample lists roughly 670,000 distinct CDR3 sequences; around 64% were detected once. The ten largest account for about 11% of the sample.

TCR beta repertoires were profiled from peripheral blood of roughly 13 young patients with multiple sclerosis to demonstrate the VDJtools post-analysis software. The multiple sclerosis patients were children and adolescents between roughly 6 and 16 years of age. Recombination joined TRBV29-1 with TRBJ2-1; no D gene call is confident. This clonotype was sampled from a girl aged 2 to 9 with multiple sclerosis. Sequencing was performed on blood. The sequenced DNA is TGCAGCGAATACGGGCCCTACAATGAGCAGTTCTTC. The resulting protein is CSEYGPYNEQFF.